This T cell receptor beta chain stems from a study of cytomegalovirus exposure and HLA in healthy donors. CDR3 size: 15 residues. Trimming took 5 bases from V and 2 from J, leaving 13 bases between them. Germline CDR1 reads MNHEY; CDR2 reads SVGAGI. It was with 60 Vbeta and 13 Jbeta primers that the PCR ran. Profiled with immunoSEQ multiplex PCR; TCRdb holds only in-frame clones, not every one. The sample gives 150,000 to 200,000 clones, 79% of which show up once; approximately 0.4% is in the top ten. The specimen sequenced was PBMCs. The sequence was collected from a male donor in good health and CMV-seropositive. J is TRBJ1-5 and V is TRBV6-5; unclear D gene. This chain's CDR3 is CASSTRAGGNQPQHF. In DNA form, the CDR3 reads TGTGCCAGCAGTACACGGGCGGGTGGCAATCAGCCCCAGCATTTT.